This TCR beta chain was captured by sequencing in a study of monozygotic twins with inflammatory bowel disease. For every sample, eight separate reactions were used to make cDNA. The template switching step added UMIs that contained a 6-nucleotide sample barcode. After re-calling the 5' RACE reads, TCRdb lists one entry per CDR3 protein, DNA absent. The listing contains approximately 150,000 distinct CDR3 sequences. Germline CDR1 is KGHDR and CDR2 is SFDVKD. The CDR3 has 13 residues. This chain links TRBV24-1 with TRBJ2-1; TCRdb picks TRBD1, but there is no DNA to check that call. The sequencing sample was made of blood. The receptor's source is a human donor with ulcerative colitis or Crohn's disease, or a healthy co-twin of an affected twin (not recorded which). The CDR3 sequence is CATSDLGGNEQFF.